This T cell receptor beta chain was sequenced in a study of blood T cell repertoires in COVID-19. Study at large: Italy, Spain and the United States were the sources of the convalescent and acute COVID-19 samples. T cells, B-cell-depleted T cells, or PBMCs provided the cDNA or gDNA that served as material.

Original data processing: From reference gene primer amplification, estimates of nucleated cell counts were derived. Only in-frame clones appear in the TCRdb table, and some are missing; sequencing was by immunoSEQ multiplex PCR. Clone size and the V and J calls come from that table; the DNA yielded D and trimming. The table lists 200,000 to 300,000 clones, approximately 84% of them singletons. The sequenced sample consisted of peripheral blood. The TCR sequence derives from a man in his fifties with acute or convalescent COVID-19.

CDR3 bases: TGTGCCAGCAGCTCCTGGGAGGGGCGCGAAAAACTGTTTTTT. Translating it yields CASSSWEGREKLFF. This chain uses TRBV5-6 with TRBJ1-4, with D possibly TRBD1 on 5 matching bases. Trimming left V 3 bases short and J 8 bases short, with 14 bases between. The CDR3 spans 14 residues. Germline V lookup: CDR1 SGHDT, CDR2 YYEEEE.